This is a list of T cell receptor beta chains from one sample in a study of T cell changes during pregnancy in multiple sclerosis. Measured with immunoSEQ multiplex PCR; TCRdb has only the in-frame clones, and not every one. Found here are tens of thousands of clones, around 93% of them singletons; the top ten hold about 4%. The specimen comprised CD8+ T cells from peripheral blood mononuclear cells, sampled after pregnancy. These TCRs come from a female donor with multiple sclerosis, enrolled in a pregnancy study. The CDR3 runs from the conserved cysteine through the conserved F or W. A D gene is named only where the DNA matches it firmly. Not every row has a clone size; where given, it reads once, few, many or a size class.

j_call | clone_size | d_call | v_call | cdr3_aa | cdr3_nt
TRBJ2-1 | . | . | TRBV9 | CASSAGGDEQFF | TGTGCCAGCAGCGCAGGAGGGGATGAGCAGTTCTTC
TRBJ2-7 | . | TRBD1 | TRBV11-2 | CASSESTGFAYEQYF | TGTGCCAGCAGCGAATCGACAGGGTTTGCCTACGAGCAGTACTTC
TRBJ1-4 | . | . | TRBV27 | CASSFAERGELFF | TGTGCCAGCAGTTTCGCCGAGCGGGGGGAACTGTTTTTT
TRBJ2-5 | . | TRBD2 | TRBV18 | CASSYQREASETQYF | TGTGCCAGCTCATACCAGCGGGAGGCGAGCGAGACCCAGTACTTC
TRBJ2-5 | . | TRBD2 | TRBV7-9 | CASSYPGLAGLPRGTQYF | TGTGCCAGCAGCTACCCGGGACTAGCGGGACTCCCTAGAGGGACCCAGTACTTC
TRBJ1-1 | once | . | TRBV5-1 | CASSFYGAGAGDKNTEAFF | TGCGCCAGCAGCTTTTACGGGGCTGGGGCAGGGGATAAGAACACTGAAGCTTTCTTT
TRBJ2-1 | . | . | TRBV19 | CASSIEAISYNEQFF | TGTGCCAGTAGTATCGAAGCGATCTCCTACAATGAGCAGTTCTTC
TRBJ1-2 | . | . | TRBV5-4 | CASSPSRGDYGYTF | TGTGCCAGCAGCCCGAGCCGGGGGGACTATGGCTACACCTTC
TRBJ2-5 | . | TRBD1 | TRBV9 | CASSVDPTWGQIQETQYF | TGTGCCAGCAGCGTAGATCCAACGTGGGGACAGATTCAAGAGACCCAGTACTTC
TRBJ2-1 | . | . | TRBV13 | CASSRSSYNEQFF | TGTGCCAGCAGCCGGAGCTCCTACAATGAGCAGTTCTTC
TRBJ1-1 | . | . | TRBV27 | CASSPRGELIEAFF | TGTGCCAGCAGTCCCCGGGGGGAACTTATAGAAGCTTTCTTT
TRBJ2-7 | . | TRBD2 | TRBV9 | CASSVEGAGGEQYF | TGTGCCAGCAGCGTAGAAGGGGCGGGGGGCGAGCAGTACTTC
TRBJ2-1 | . | TRBD2 | TRBV19 | CASSIFWAWASGDNEQFF | TGTGCCAGTAGTATCTTTTGGGCATGGGCTAGCGGGGACAATGAGCAGTTCTTC
TRBJ2-1 | . | . | TRBV11-2 | CASSLDRGFQQFF | TGTGCCAGCAGCTTAGATCGAGGGTTTCAGCAGTTCTTC
TRBJ2-3 | . | TRBD2 | TRBV10-2 | CASSELAGGYVDTQYF | TGCGCCAGCAGTGAATTGGCGGGAGGGTATGTAGATACGCAGTATTTT
TRBJ2-7 | . | TRBD2 | TRBV5-4 | CASSPGLAGAHYEQYF | TGTGCCAGCAGCCCGGGACTAGCGGGGGCCCACTACGAGCAGTACTTC
TRBJ2-3 | . | TRBD2 | TRBV13 | CASSPPRTSGTDTQYF | TGTGCCAGCAGCCCGCCCCGGACTAGCGGCACAGATACGCAGTATTTT
TRBJ1-1 | once | . | TRBV11-2 | CASSLAAGSEAFF | TGTGCCAGCAGCTTAGCAGCAGGATCTGAAGCTTTCTTT
TRBJ2-1 | . | TRBD2 | TRBV27 | CASSFSGSSYNEQFF | TGTGCCAGCAGCTTCAGCGGGAGCTCCTACAATGAGCAGTTCTTC
TRBJ1-1 | . | TRBD1 | TRBV14 | CASSPRRGTGNTEAFF | TGTGCCAGCAGCCCACGAAGAGGGACAGGGAACACTGAAGCTTTCTTT
TRBJ2-3 | . | TRBD2 | TRBV7-3 | CASSLATGGPQYF | TGTGCCAGCAGCCTGGCGACGGGGGGGCCGCAGTATTTT
TRBJ2-1 | . | TRBD1 | TRBV4-1 | CASSQTGGNEQFF | TGCGCCAGCAGCCAGACAGGGGGAAATGAGCAGTTCTTC
TRBJ2-3 | . | TRBD2 | TRBV27 | CASSSHAGLAGGEGTDTQYF | TGTGCCAGCAGTTCCCACGCGGGACTAGCGGGAGGAGAGGGCACAGATACGCAGTATTTT
TRBJ2-2 | . | . | TRBV6-4 | CASSDEGSTGELFF | TGTGCCAGCAGTGACGAGGGAAGCACCGGGGAGCTGTTTTTT
TRBJ2-7 | . | . | TRBV11-3 | CASSSWPRGRHEQYF | TGTGCCAGCAGCTCCTGGCCCAGGGGGAGGCACGAGCAGTACTTC
TRBJ2-7 | once | TRBD2 | TRBV4-1 | CASSQLAGGGYEQYF | TGCGCCAGCAGCCAACTAGCGGGAGGTGGATACGAGCAGTACTTC
TRBJ1-1 | . | . | TRBV29-1 | CSAAGGERTEAFF | TGCAGCGCTGCTGGGGGGGAGCGCACTGAAGCTTTCTTT
TRBJ1-3 | . | . | TRBV7-9 | CASSLVASGNTIYF | TGTGCCAGCAGCTTGGTGGCCTCTGGAAACACCATATATTTT
TRBJ2-1 | . | . | TRBV4-1 | CASSWTHREYNEQFF | TGCGCCAGCAGCTGGACTCATCGAGAGTACAATGAGCAGTTCTTC
TRBJ1-1 | . | TRBD1 | TRBV5-6 | CASSQDRYMNTEAFF | TGTGCCAGCAGTCAGGACAGGTACATGAACACTGAAGCTTTCTTT
TRBJ1-6 | . | TRBD1 | TRBV4-3 | CASSQGTGGSPLHF | TGCGCCAGCAGCCAGGGGACAGGGGGATCACCCCTCCACTTT
TRBJ1-2 | . | TRBD1 | TRBV7-9 | CASSPRDRGFDYGYTF | TGTGCCAGCAGCCCCCGGGACAGAGGGTTTGACTATGGCTACACCTTC
TRBJ2-3 | . | TRBD1 | TRBV4-1 | CASSQERQGSTDTQYF | TGCGCCAGCAGCCAAGAACGACAGGGCTCCACAGATACGCAGTATTTT
TRBJ2-5 | . | TRBD1 | TRBV5-4 | CASNQPDSGTGQETQYF | TGTGCCAGCAATCAACCGGATTCTGGGACAGGACAAGAGACCCAGTACTTC
TRBJ1-5 | . | . | TRBV4-3 | CASSQDRVNQPQHF | TGCGCCAGCAGCCAAGACAGGGTGAATCAGCCCCAGCATTTT
TRBJ1-1 | . | . | TRBV7-2 | CASSLVGLTEAFF | TGTGCCAGCAGCTTAGTTGGACTAACTGAAGCTTTCTTT
TRBJ1-1 | . | . | TRBV6-6 | CASSTGGAREAFF | TGTGCCAGCAGTACCGGCGGGGCAAGAGAAGCTTTCTTT
TRBJ2-7 | many | TRBD1 | TRBV6-6 | CASSYSGTGGYEQYF | TGTGCCAGCAGTTACTCAGGGACAGGGGGCTACGAGCAGTACTTC
TRBJ1-4 | . | TRBD1 | TRBV27 | CASSPQGGDEKLFF | TGTGCCAGCAGCCCACAGGGGGGGGATGAAAAACTGTTTTTT
TRBJ2-7 | once | TRBD1 | TRBV4-3 | CASSQGVGTGNEQYF | TGCGCCAGCAGCCAAGGGGTTGGGACAGGGAACGAGCAGTACTTC
TRBJ2-1 | . | TRBD2 | TRBV9 | CASSVVSSGDNEQFF | TGTGCCAGCAGCGTAGTGTCTAGCGGAGACAATGAGCAGTTCTTC
TRBJ2-3 | . | TRBD1 | TRBV5-1 | CASKSGGGTDTQYF | TGCGCCAGCAAGTCAGGGGGCGGCACAGATACGCAGTATTTT
TRBJ2-1 | . | TRBD2 | TRBV27 | CASSPGGIGYNEQFF | TGTGCCAGCAGCCCGGGGGGGATTGGATACAATGAGCAGTTCTTC
TRBJ2-1 | once | TRBD1 | TRBV11-2 | CASTGTGDNEQFF | TGTGCCAGCACCGGGACAGGGGACAATGAGCAGTTCTTC
TRBJ2-7 | once | . | TRBV7-8 | CASSFDGSSYEQYF | TGTGCCAGCAGCTTTGACGGGAGCTCCTACGAGCAGTACTTC
TRBJ2-1 | . | TRBD2 | TRBV7-9 | CASSRGGDEQFF | TGTGCCAGCTCGAGGGGAGGGGATGAGCAGTTCTTC
TRBJ2-1 | . | TRBD2 | TRBV11-3 | CASSLDPSGRYEQFF | TGTGCCAGCAGCTTAGACCCTAGCGGGAGATATGAGCAGTTCTTC
TRBJ1-4 | . | TRBD1 | TRBV10-3 | CAIRSGDREAEKLFF | TGTGCCATAAGGTCCGGGGACAGGGAAGCTGAAAAACTGTTTTTT